These 22 T cell receptor beta chains share one sample of origin, sequenced in a study of radiation and T cells in renal cell carcinoma. The table came from immunoSEQ multiplex PCR; TCRdb's copy has only in-frame clones and leaves some out. The sample has about 77,000 clones, approximately 87% seen once. Time point specified: blood 4 weeks post-SBRT, at nephrectomy. The treatment here: 15 Gy SBRT to primary tumor, nephrectomy 4 weeks later. Sample: blood, taken from a patient whose treatment included radiotherapy and nephrectomy. These receptors came from a woman aged 55-75 years with renal cell carcinoma.

The V and J genes are TRBV7-3 and TRBJ2-2, with a possible D match to TRBD2 (6 bases). Germline values: CDR1 SGHTA, CDR2 FQGTGA. The CDR3 is made up of 17 amino acids. V was clipped by 5 bases and J by 2 bases, with 18 bases between them. CDR3 sequence (DNA): TGTGCCAGCAGCCCCACGGGCGGGGCTCCAAACACCGGGGAGCTGTTTTTT. Translation gives CASSPTGGAPNTGELFF.

In this sample, this clone turned up a few times. The V gene is TRBV19, the J gene TRBJ1-2; no definite D call. This CDR3 is 14 amino acids long. Germline CDR1 reads LNHDA; CDR2 reads SQIVND (reference sequence). V lost 3 bases, J lost 6 bases, and 14 bases lay in between. CDR3 sequence (DNA): TGTGCCAGTAGTATTGTAACAGCGGGAAATGGCTACACCTTC. It is translated as CASSIVTAGNGYTF. The whole variable domain, filled in from reference TRBV19 and TRBJ1-2, reads DGGITQSPKYLFRKEGQNVTLSCEQNLNHDAMYWYRQDPGQGLRLIYYSQIVNDFQKGDIAEGYSVSREKKESFPLTVTSAQKNPTAFYLCASSIVTAGNGYTFGSGTRLTVV.

In its sample, this clone was seen once. The CDR3 loop is CASSVTGTADSNQPQHF. The CDR3 bases are TGTGCCAGCAGTGTGACGGGGACTGCAGATAGCAATCAGCCCCAGCATTTT. The chain combines TRBV6-1 with TRBJ1-5; a possible D gene is TRBD1 (5 bases). V lost 4 bases and J lost 0, with 16 bases in between. Germline V gene data show CDR1 as MNHNS and CDR2 as SASEGT. CDR3 size: 17 residues.

V and J are TRBV28 and TRBJ1-2; D unclear. This CDR3 has 12 residues. V dropped 2 bases and J dropped 3 bases, with 4 bases sitting between them. Germline values: CDR1 MDHEN, CDR2 SYDVKM. The CDR3 here is CASSLSDYGYTF. The CDR3 bases are TGTGCCAGCAGTTTAAGTGACTATGGCTACACCTTC.

The chain is built from TRBV19 and TRBJ2-7; 11 bases line up with TRBD1. Germline-derived CDR1 and CDR2 are LNHDA and SQIVND (reference sequence). After removal of 5 bases from V and 0 bases from J, the junction contained 3 bases not matched to a gene. There are 15 residues in the CDR3. DNA of the CDR3: TGTGCCAGTAGTCCCGGACAGGGGGCCTCCTACGAGCAGTACTTC. It codes for CASSPGQGASYEQYF.

The V call is TRBV5-1, the J call TRBJ1-2; a possible D gene is TRBD1 (5 bases). The CDR3 runs to 16 residues. The germline CDR1 and CDR2 sequences are SGHRS and YFSETQ. V was shortened by 0 bases and J by 0 bases, with 12 bases between the two germline ends. CDR3 nucleotides: TGCGCCAGCAGCTTGGCGCATGGCAGGGCTAACTATGGCTACACCTTC. Translating gives CASSLAHGRANYGYTF.

The chain employs TRBV18 and TRBJ1-6, with a tentative D call TRBD1 (5 bases). Germline loops: CDR1 KGHSH, CDR2 LQKENI. This CDR3 comprises 18 residues. Trimming stripped 5 bases from V and 0 bases from J, with 17 bases between. The CDR3 protein is CASSTDTVGGSYNSPLHF. In DNA, the CDR3 is TGTGCCAGCTCAACTGACACGGTCGGGGGCTCCTATAATTCACCCCTCCACTTT.

J is TRBJ2-2 and V is TRBV6-1, with no clear D. The germline gives CDR1 MNHNS, CDR2 SASEGT. V was shortened by 3 bases and J by 5 bases, with 7 bases between the two germline ends. CDR3 length: 13 residues. The CDR3 nucleotides are TGTGCCAGCAGTGATGGGTTAACCGGGGAGCTGTTTTTT. This gives the protein CASSDGLTGELFF.

This clone occurred once. The chain links TRBV6-6 to TRBJ1-4, with D hard to call. The CDR3 has 13 amino acids. Germline V gene data show CDR1 as MNHNY and CDR2 as SVGAGI (reference sequence). The V end was cut by 8 bases, the J end by 5 bases, with 12 bases between. CDR3: CASVAPANEKLFF. Here the CDR3 DNA reads TGTGCCAGCGTCGCACCCGCGAATGAAAAACTGTTTTTT.

The chain uses TRBV5-4 and TRBJ2-7, with 8 nucleotides matching TRBD1. Per the germline V gene, CDR1 is SGHNT and CDR2 is YYREEE (reference sequence). Trimming took 4 bases from V and 0 from J; bases not matched to a gene: 6. The CDR3 length is 15 residues. The CDR3: CASSEFGQGSYEQYF. As DNA, the CDR3 is TGTGCCAGCAGCGAATTCGGACAGGGCTCCTACGAGCAGTACTTC.

The gene calls are TRBV15 and TRBJ2-7; no firm D call. Deletions cut 1 base from V and 5 bases from J, with 9 bases between. This CDR3 is 13 amino acids long. From germline, CDR1 is LNHNV and CDR2 YYDKDF (reference sequence). The CDR3 region has the DNA TGTGCCACCAGCAGAGCGCCCTGGGACGAGCAGTACTTC. Translation gives CATSRAPWDEQYF. The full variable domain, with the rest looked up from reference TRBV15 and TRBJ2-7, is DAMVIQNPRYQVTQFGKPVTLSCSQTLNHNVMYWYQQKSSQAPKLLFHYYDKDFNNEADTPDNFQSRRPNTSFCFLDIRSPGLGDTAMYLCATSRAPWDEQYFGPGTRLTVT.

The chain has TRBV27 and TRBJ2-2; tentative D call: TRBD2 (6 bases). The CDR3 contains 19 residues. V shed 6 bases and J shed 1 base, with 24 bases lying between them. Germline assignment: CDR1 MNHEY and CDR2 SMNVEV (reference sequence). CDR3 sequence reads: CASSRRTQGLLLNTGELFF. DNA for the CDR3: TGTGCCAGCAGCCGTAGAACCCAGGGACTCCTCCTGAACACCGGGGAGCTGTTTTTT.

This clone occurred a few times. This chain connects TRBV13 to TRBJ1-3; D may be TRBD1 (5 bases). CDR3 size: 14 residues. CDR1 and CDR2 from the germline V gene are PRHDT and FYEKMQ (reference sequence). Between the trimmed V and J ends, which lost 5 bases and 3 bases, there was a span of 11 bases. CDR3 residues: CASSPGGDGNTIYF. CDR3 DNA sequence: TGTGCCAGCAGCCCGGGGGGAGATGGAAACACCATATATTTT.

V gene TRBV18 combines with J gene TRBJ1-1; D may be TRBD1 (5 bases). V lost 3 bases and J 0 bases, leaving 11 bases between the germline ends. CDR3 length: 15 residues. Germline V CDR1 and CDR2: KGHSH, LQKENI. The DNA for the CDR3 is TGTGCCAGCTCACCGCTGCAAGGGGTGAACACTGAAGCTTTCTTT. It encodes CASSPLQGVNTEAFF.

This clone has only a few counts. The gene calls are TRBV19 and TRBJ2-7; D possibly uses TRBD1 or TRBD2 (5 bases each). Trimming pared 3 bases from V and 2 bases from J, leaving 14 bases between. The CDR3 consists of 15 residues. CDR1 and CDR2 from the germline V gene are LNHDA and SQIVND (reference sequence). CDR3 sequence reads: CASSIMRGKPYEQYF. The CDR3 DNA follows: TGTGCCAGTAGTATCATGAGGGGTAAGCCCTACGAGCAGTACTTC. The full variable domain, rest sourced from reference TRBV19 and TRBJ2-7, is DGGITQSPKYLFRKEGQNVTLSCEQNLNHDAMYWYRQDPGQGLRLIYYSQIVNDFQKGDIAEGYSVSREKKESFPLTVTSAQKNPTAFYLCASSIMRGKPYEQYFGPGTRLTVT.

V gene TRBV7-3 combines with J gene TRBJ2-1; TRBD2 might be the D (6 bases). The V end lost 5 bases, the J end lost 6 bases, and 11 bases lay between the germline ends. The germline V gene has CDR1 SGHTA and CDR2 FQGTGA. The CDR3 is 13 amino acids. The DNA for the CDR3 is TGTGCCAGCAGCCTGTTGGGAGGCAATGAGCAGTTCTTC. Residues: CASSLLGGNEQFF.

This chain links TRBV19 with TRBJ1-1; tentative D call: TRBD1 (6 bases). The CDR3 is 13 amino acids. The V gene's germline CDR1 is LNHDA and CDR2 SQIVND (reference sequence). V lost 7 bases and J lost 5, with 14 bases in between. CDR3 DNA sequence: TGTGCCAGTAAGGGGGGCGGGGAAACTGAAGCTTTCTTT. Its translation: CASKGGGETEAFF.

The chain joins TRBV19 to TRBJ1-5; 7 nucleotides match TRBD1. V lost 6 bases, J lost 3 bases, and 8 bases stayed unmatched. CDR1 is LNHDA and CDR2 is SQIVND in the germline V gene (reference sequence). The CDR3 is 15 amino acids. This chain's CDR3 is CASRERQGPNQPQHF. CDR3 DNA: TGTGCCAGTAGAGAAAGACAGGGCCCCAATCAGCCCCAGCATTTT.

In the case of this clone: At one boundary the junction diverges from the germline segment, which might be a read error. Other DNA sequences in the same sample also yield this CDR3. The chain carries TRBV9 and TRBJ1-2, with a possible D match to TRBD1 (6 bases). The CDR3 has 15 amino acids. The germline CDR1 and CDR2 sequences are SGDLS and YYNGEE. The CDR3 here is CASSVANNREGGYTF. In DNA form, the CDR3 reads TGCGCCAGCAGCGTAGCTAATAACAGGGAGGGTGGCTACACCTTC. The whole variable domain, filled in from reference TRBV9 and TRBJ1-2, reads DSGVTQTPKHLITATGQRVTLRCSPRSGDLSVYWYQQSLDQGLQFLIQYYNGEERAKGNILERFSAQQFPDLHSELNLSSLELGDSALYFCASSVANNREGGYTFGSGTRLTVV.

The chain recombines TRBV6-5 with TRBJ2-7, with 7 bases that match TRBD2. Germline V gives CDR1 MNHEY, CDR2 SVGAGI. The CDR3 extends over 11 amino acids. The J segment lost 5 bases and the V segment lost 9 bases, leaving 4 bases of the junction unmatched. CDR3 protein: CASSSGHEQYF. CDR3 bases: TGTGCCAGTAGTAGCGGGCACGAGCAGTACTTC.

V is TRBV7-9 and J is TRBJ2-3; 12 bases line up with TRBD1. Trimming took 0 bases from V and 5 from J; bases not matched to a gene: 3. The CDR3 is 16 residues long. Germline V gene lookup returns CDR1 SEHNR and CDR2 FQNEAQ (reference sequence). The CDR3 loop is CASSLAGQGARDTQYF. CDR3 in DNA: TGTGCCAGCAGCTTAGCGGGACAGGGGGCGAGAGATACGCAGTATTTT.

The J gene is TRBJ1-5, the V gene TRBV28; tentative D call: TRBD1 (5 bases). The length of the CDR3 is 11 residues. The V gene's germline CDR1 is MDHEN and CDR2 SYDVKM. The ends were cut back, 6 bases at V and 9 bases at J, with 9 bases in the middle. The CDR3 DNA reads as TGTGCCAGCAGCGACGGGGGGCCCCAGCATTTT. Amino acid sequence: CASSDGGPQHF.